This TCR beta chain was captured in a study of blood T cell repertoires in COVID-19. Overall study: Sites across the United States, Italy and Spain contributed samples from acute and convalescent COVID-19.

In the authors' methods: For nucleated cells, counts were estimated from reference gene primer amplification. The data were produced by immunoSEQ multiplex PCR, yet TCRdb's version contains in-frame clones alone and is incomplete. D and trimming come from the DNA, and the V and J calls and clone size come from that table. The sample records 70,000 to 85,000 clones, roughly 90% being singletons. The V segment lost 0 bases and the J segment 10 bases; nucleotides outside the gene matches: 12. Germline CDR1 reads SGHNT; CDR2 reads YYREEE (reference sequence). The CDR3 runs 16 residues. Sample: peripheral blood. This receptor was taken from a woman aged 50 to 60 with active or convalescent COVID-19. The chain employs TRBV5-4 and TRBJ2-1, with 8 bases identical to TRBD1. The CDR3 spells CASSLGTAGGRGEQFF. CDR3 nucleotide sequence: TGTGCCAGCAGCTTGGGCACGGCAGGGGGCCGTGGGGAGCAGTTCTTC.